This T cell receptor (beta chain) was obtained from a study of T cell responses to AZD1222 COVID-19 vaccine. The assay was immunoSEQ multiplex PCR, and TCRdb's table has in-frame clones only and misses some. Of roughly 120,000 clones listed, approximately 90% were seen once; the top ten hold around 3.8%. This CDR3 spans 13 amino acids. Germline CDR1 and CDR2: WNHNN and SYGVQD (reference sequence). Deletions cut 6 bases from V and 9 bases from J, with 18 bases between. This receptor was taken from an adult who received the AZD1222 COVID-19 vaccine. The sample was peripheral blood, taken 28 days after the second AZD1222 dose. This chain connects TRBV10-1 to TRBJ2-7, with D unresolved. The CDR3 coding sequence is TGCGCCAGCAGCGGCGACATGAGGTATCGGCAGTACTTC. Encoded protein: CASSGDMRYRQYF.